This record concerns one T cell receptor (beta chain) sequence. This clonotype was detected many times. No antigen is known for it. The input lacks base qualities; no much larger clone sits a single base away. The data stem from a study of regulatory T cells in long-lasting Graves disease (dated by TCRdb to the early 2020s). Background on the whole study: Antithyroid drugs had been taken for less than 3 months by newly diagnosed Graves' disease patients. A total of 35 or so samples were covered by TCR sequencing, comprising 13 persistent and some 20 newly diagnosed Graves' disease patients. The study took place in China and was registered as a clinical trial. Peripheral blood TCR sequencing and RNA sequencing compared persistent Graves' disease patients with newly diagnosed Graves' disease patients. Overall study outcomes, separate from this receptor: Patients with persistent disease shared more public clonotypes (approximately 2,500) than newly diagnosed patients did (around 1,000). Sequencing and analysis were restricted to the TCR beta chain. As a limitation, the authors acknowledged that the small sample size may reduce accuracy. The study examined only peripheral blood because the primary lesion, thyroid tissue, could not be accessed. Lower TCR Shannon entropy and fewer highly expanded clones were observed in persistent Graves' disease patients than in newly diagnosed patients, which suggested clonal expansion.

What this sample's time point label stands for: newly diagnosed GD, antithyroid drugs for less than 3 months. For both TCR sequencing and RNA sequencing, RNA was extracted from PBMCs using TRIzol. The diagnosis of Graves' disease followed American Thyroid Association guidelines. Patients for the study were recruited at an endocrinology department in Xi'an, China. Each patient gave about 9.1 milliliters of peripheral blood, collected in an EDTA anticoagulant tube. Ficoll Paque Plus density gradient separation was used to isolate PBMCs, and no further T cell sorting was performed. An Agilent 2100 Bioanalyzer and agarose gel were used to assess RNA quality, and a NanoDrop 2000 was used to measure RNA concentration. The library was made by multiplex PCR. Data came from an Illumina HiSeq 4000. CDR3 regions were amplified by Arm-PCR with iRepertoire HTBI primers to construct TCR beta libraries. Gel purification was performed on PCR products prior to sequencing. On the study's bioinformatics: A total of roughly 58 TRBV and 14 TRBJ segments were identified across samples and were used for gene usage analysis of CDR3 amino acid clonotypes. COPE and FqMerger were used to merge the filtered high-quality paired reads into contigs. BLAST was used to align contigs to IMGT TRBV, TRBD and TRBJ reference genes, with CDR3 defined following IMGT. Any clonotype with a frequency above 0.1% was counted as a highly expanded clone. Shannon entropy was used to measure repertoire diversity, and the Gini coefficient was used to measure V-J evenness. A clonotype found in more than one individual was treated as public. TCRdb trimmed public reads at Q25 via fastp, called clones via MiXCR and kept in-frame beta chains. Each CDR3 protein gets just one entry, which takes the most common genes and DNA from the rows behind it. TCRdb's processing, not the study's, gives the V and J calls here. This sample gives some 250,000 distinct CDR3 sequences in total; about 17% of them show up just once. Around 21% of the sample goes to the ten largest clones.

This specimen was peripheral blood mononuclear cells (PBMCs), taken at new diagnosis, from a patient treated with antithyroid drugs. This receptor was identified in a female donor with Graves disease.

The CDR3 region: CASSDGWDRGSDTQYF. The nucleotide sequence reads as follows: TGTGCCAGCAGTGACGGGTGGGACAGGGGTTCAGATACGCAGTATTTT. The chain employs TRBV2 and TRBJ2-3, with 10 middle bases fitting TRBD1. CDR1 and CDR2, per the germline V gene, are SNHLY and FYNNEI. From the cysteine through the phenylalanine, the CDR3 covers 16 amino acids. The read is trimmed to its CDR3 DNA, 48 bases read in frame from base 1. V trim: 3 bases; J trim: 4 bases; unmatched bases: 7.